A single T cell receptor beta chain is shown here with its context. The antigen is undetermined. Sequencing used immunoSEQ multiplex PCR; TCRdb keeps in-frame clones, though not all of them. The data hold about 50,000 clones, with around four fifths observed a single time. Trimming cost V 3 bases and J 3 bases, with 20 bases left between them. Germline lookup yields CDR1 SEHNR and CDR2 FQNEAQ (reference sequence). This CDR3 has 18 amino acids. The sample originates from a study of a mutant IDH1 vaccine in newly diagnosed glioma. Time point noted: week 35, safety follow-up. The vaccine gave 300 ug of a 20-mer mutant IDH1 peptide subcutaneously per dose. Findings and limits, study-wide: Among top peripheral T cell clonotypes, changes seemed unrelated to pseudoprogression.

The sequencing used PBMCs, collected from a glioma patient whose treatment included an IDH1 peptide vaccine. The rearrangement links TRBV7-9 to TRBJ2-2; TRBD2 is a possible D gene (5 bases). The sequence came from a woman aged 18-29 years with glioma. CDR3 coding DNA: TGTGCCAGCAGCTTCCCACCACCGGGGAGAAGAGACACCGGGGAGCTGTTTTTT. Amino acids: CASSFPPPGRRDTGELFF.